This T cell receptor (beta chain) was sequenced in a study of response to subunit inactivated influenza vaccine. This clonotype was detected a few times. The germline gives CDR1 DFQATT, CDR2 SNEGSKA (reference sequence). The V gene end was trimmed by 6 bases and the J gene end by 4 bases; junction bases not matched to a gene: 14. The CDR3 spans 16 residues. MiXCR, run by TCRdb on the RT-PCR reads, gives a single entry per CDR3 protein. The sample lists 500,000 to 600,000 distinct CDR3 sequences, 15% to 20% occurring once. The sequencing used CD4+ T cells sorted from PBMCs, collected less than 30 months after vaccination. This chain uses TRBV20-1 with TRBJ2-3; 9 bases agree with TRBD2. The sequence came from a man aged 50-75 years who received an inactivated influenza vaccine. CDR3 region: CSALVGGREGPDTQYF. As DNA, the CDR3 is TGCAGTGCCCTGGTCGGCGGGCGGGAGGGCCCAGATACGCAGTATTTT.